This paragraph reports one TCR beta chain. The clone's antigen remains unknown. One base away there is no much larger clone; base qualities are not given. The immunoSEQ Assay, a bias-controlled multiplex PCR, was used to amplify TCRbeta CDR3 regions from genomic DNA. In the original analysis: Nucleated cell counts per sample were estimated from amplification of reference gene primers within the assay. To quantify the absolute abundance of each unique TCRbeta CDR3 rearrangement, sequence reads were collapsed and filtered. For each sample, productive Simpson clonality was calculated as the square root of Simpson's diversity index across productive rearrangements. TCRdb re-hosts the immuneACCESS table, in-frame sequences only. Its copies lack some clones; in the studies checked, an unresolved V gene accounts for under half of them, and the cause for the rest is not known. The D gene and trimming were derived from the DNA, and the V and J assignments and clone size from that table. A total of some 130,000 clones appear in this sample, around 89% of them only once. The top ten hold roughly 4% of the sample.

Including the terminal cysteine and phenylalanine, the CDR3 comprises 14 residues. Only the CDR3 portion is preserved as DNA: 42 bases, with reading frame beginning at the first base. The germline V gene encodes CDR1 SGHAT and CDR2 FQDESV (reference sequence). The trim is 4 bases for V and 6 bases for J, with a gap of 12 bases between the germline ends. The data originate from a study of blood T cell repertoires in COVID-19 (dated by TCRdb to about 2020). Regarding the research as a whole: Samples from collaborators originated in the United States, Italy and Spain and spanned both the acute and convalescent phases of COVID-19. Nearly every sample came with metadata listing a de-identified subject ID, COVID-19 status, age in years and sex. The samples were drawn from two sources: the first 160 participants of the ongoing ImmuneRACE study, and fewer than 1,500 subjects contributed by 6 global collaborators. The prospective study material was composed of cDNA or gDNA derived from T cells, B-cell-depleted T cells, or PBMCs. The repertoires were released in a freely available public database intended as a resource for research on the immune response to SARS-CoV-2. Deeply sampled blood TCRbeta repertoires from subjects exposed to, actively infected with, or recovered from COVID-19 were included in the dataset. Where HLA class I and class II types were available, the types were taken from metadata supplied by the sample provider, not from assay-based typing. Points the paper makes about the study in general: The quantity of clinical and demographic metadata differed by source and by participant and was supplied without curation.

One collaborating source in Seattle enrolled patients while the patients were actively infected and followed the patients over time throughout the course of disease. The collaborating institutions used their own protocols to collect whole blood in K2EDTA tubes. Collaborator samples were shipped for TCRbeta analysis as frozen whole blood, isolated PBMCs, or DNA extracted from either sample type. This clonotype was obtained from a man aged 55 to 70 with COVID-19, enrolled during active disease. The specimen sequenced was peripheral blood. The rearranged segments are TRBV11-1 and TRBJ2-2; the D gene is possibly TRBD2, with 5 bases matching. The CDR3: CASSSPGLAGELFF. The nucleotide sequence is TGTGCCAGCAGCTCCCCCGGACTTGCCGGGGAGCTGTTTTTT.